This passage covers 24 T cell receptor beta chains from one sample sequenced in a study of blood T cell repertoires in COVID-19. The method was immunoSEQ multiplex PCR; TCRdb's version includes in-frame clones alone and lacks a portion of them. Among over 95,000 clones listed, roughly 76% were seen once. Sequenced: peripheral blood. The receptors shown here come from a human donor in a cohort sampled during active COVID-19.

The chain combines TRBV30 with TRBJ2-1; 10 bases agree with TRBD2. This CDR3 has 16 amino acids. J gave up 14 bases and V 3 bases, and 19 bases lay outside the gene matches. CDR1 is GTSNPN and CDR2 is SVGIG in the germline V gene (reference sequence). This chain's CDR3 is CAWRTTPGLATLSKFF. DNA for the CDR3: TGTGCCTGGAGAACAACACCGGGACTAGCGACCCTGTCGAAGTTCTTC.

The chain couples TRBV11-3 to TRBJ2-7, with TRBD2 as a possible D gene (7 bases). The CDR3 covers 17 residues. Germline CDR1 is SGHNT and CDR2 is YENEEA. The V and J ends lost 4 bases and 6 bases respectively, with 25 bases between them. CDR3 DNA sequence: TGTGCCAGCAGCTGGGGGGGCAAGTGCCTGTCGGGCGGCGAGCAGTACTTC. The encoded protein is CASSWGGKCLSGGEQYF.

The chain couples TRBV7-9 to TRBJ2-2; a weak D match, TRBD2 (5 bases). With 4 bases removed from V and 6 bases from J, the gap between germline ends came to 12 bases. CDR3 size: 14 residues. Germline assignment: CDR1 SEHNR and CDR2 FQNEAQ (reference sequence). The CDR3 DNA follows: TGTGCCAGCAGCTCTGGACTCCAATCCGGGGAGCTGTTTTTT. Amino acids: CASSSGLQSGELFF.

The gene calls are TRBV27 and TRBJ2-2; D ambiguous. The length of the CDR3 is 18 residues. V dropped 8 bases and J dropped 2 bases, with 24 bases sitting between them. The germline V gene encodes CDR1 MNHEY and CDR2 SMNVEV (reference sequence). Here the CDR3 DNA reads TGTGCCAGCCACCACTCTCAGACTGCGGCTACCAACACCGGGGAGCTGTTTTTT. This gives the protein CASHHSQTAATNTGELFF.

This clone was observed a single time. The chain is built from TRBV6-5 and TRBJ2-5; 10 bases match TRBD2. The CDR3 has 15 residues. Looked up from germline, CDR1 is MNHEY and CDR2 is SVGAGI. Unmatched junction bases numbered 8, after V lost 7 bases and J lost 3 bases. CDR3 in amino acids: CASTKWLAGEETQYF. CDR3 coding DNA: TGTGCCAGCACCAAGTGGCTAGCGGGAGAAGAGACCCAGTACTTC.

This chain links TRBV6-5 with TRBJ2-7; TRBD1 is a possible D gene (5 bases). Trimming shortened V by 6 bases and J by 3 bases, and 15 bases separated the two germline ends. Germline-derived CDR1 and CDR2 are MNHEY and SVGAGI. This CDR3 is built from 14 residues. CDR3 sequence reads: CASSETLRGYEQYF. The DNA for the CDR3 is TGTGCCAGCAGCGAGACTCTTAGGGGCTACGAGCAGTACTTC.

This chain connects TRBV30 to TRBJ1-1; 8 nucleotides match TRBD1. Trimming took 5 bases from V and 5 from J; bases not matched to a gene: 4. Germline CDR1 and CDR2: GTSNPN and SVGIG (reference sequence). This CDR3 contains 12 residues. This CDR3 reads CAWSRQGTEAFF. The DNA for the CDR3 is TGTGCCTGGTCCCGACAGGGGACTGAAGCTTTCTTT.

The V call is TRBV7-9, the J call TRBJ1-2; 9 nucleotides line up with TRBD1. Germline CDR1 SEHNR, CDR2 FQNEAQ (reference sequence). This CDR3 has 14 residues. With 5 bases clipped from V and 8 bases from J, the junction kept 9 bases outside the gene matches. Written as DNA, the CDR3 is TGTGCCAGCAGCGAACAGGGGGCAGTGGTGGGCTACACCTTC. This encodes CASSEQGAVVGYTF.

This sequence joins TRBV27 and TRBJ1-1, with D perhaps TRBD1 (5 bases). CDR3 length equals 14 residues. Germline CDR1 and CDR2: MNHEY and SMNVEV (reference sequence). Trimming removed 2 bases from V and 3 bases from J, with 10 bases in between. For the CDR3, the DNA is TGTGCCAGCAGTTTACAGGGTCGCTACACTGAAGCTTTCTTT. The encoded protein is CASSLQGRYTEAFF.

The chain combines TRBV7-3 with TRBJ2-7; TRBD1 agrees at 10 bases. CDR3 length: 13 residues. CDR1 and CDR2 from the germline V gene are SGHTA and FQGTGA. V was pared by 5 bases and J by 7 bases, with 5 bases of the junction left unmatched. The CDR3 region has the DNA TGTGCCAGCAGCGGGACAGGGGCGCAAGAGCAGTACTTC. Its translation: CASSGTGAQEQYF.

This sequence joins TRBV27 and TRBJ1-1; tentative D call: TRBD1 (5 bases). With 3 bases removed from V and 6 bases from J, the gap between germline ends came to 17 bases. From germline, CDR1 is MNHEY and CDR2 SMNVEV (reference sequence). This CDR3 has 15 amino acids. CDR3 bases: TGTGCCAGCAGTTTCCCGCCGGGCCCGGGGGCTGAAGCTTTCTTT. It codes for CASSFPPGPGAEAFF.

The gene calls are TRBV28 and TRBJ2-7, with 8 bases identical to TRBD1. Looked up from germline, CDR1 is MDHEN and CDR2 is SYDVKM. The CDR3 spans 15 residues. The V gene end was trimmed by 3 bases and the J gene end by 0 bases; junction bases not matched to a gene: 4. CDR3 bases: TGTGCCAGCAGTTTTGGGACAGGAAGCTCCTACGAGCAGTACTTC. Its translation is CASSFGTGSSYEQYF.

This clone was counted once. V is TRBV6-5 and J is TRBJ2-2; TRBD1 aligns across 12 bases. The CDR3 totals 15 residues. Germline loops: CDR1 MNHEY, CDR2 SVGAGI. Trimming removed 6 bases from V and 4 bases from J; junction bases left unmatched: 3. CDR3 in amino acids: CASSRDRGLTGELFF. CDR3 coding DNA: TGTGCCAGCAGCCGGGACAGGGGGCTCACCGGGGAGCTGTTTTTT.

The CDR3 region is CASRSSQGSAEQYF. DNA for the CDR3: TGCGCCAGCAGATCGTCGCAGGGATCCGCCGAGCAGTACTTC. This chain links TRBV4-1 with TRBJ2-7; maybe TRBD1 (5 bases). Germline-derived CDR1 and CDR2 are MGHRA and YSYEKL. Trimming pared 6 bases from V and 6 bases from J, leaving 18 bases between. The CDR3 covers 14 residues.

This clone came up once. The V and J genes are TRBV12-3 or TRBV12-4 and TRBJ1-2, with unresolved D. This CDR3 has 13 amino acids. The ends were cut back, 1 base at V and 4 bases at J, with 7 bases in the middle. The CDR3 sequence: CASSLGRSYGYTF. In DNA form, the CDR3 reads TGTGCCAGCAGTTTAGGTCGGTCCTATGGCTACACCTTC.

This clone was found once. The rearrangement uses TRBV9 and TRBJ1-6; 7 bases agree with TRBD1. Germline trimming cut 3 bases from V and 10 bases from J; bases unmatched to any gene: 10. CDR1 and CDR2 (germline): SGDLS, YYNGEE. This CDR3 contains 15 residues. The CDR3: CASSETGSWYSPLHF. Here the CDR3 DNA reads TGTGCCAGCAGCGAGACAGGGAGTTGGTACTCACCCCTCCACTTT.

This clone was counted once. The chain couples TRBV30 to TRBJ1-4; D gene uncertain. V gave up 0 bases and J gave up 4 bases, with 6 bases separating them. This CDR3 is built from 13 residues. The germline CDR1 and CDR2 sequences are GTSNPN and SVGIG (reference sequence). The CDR3 coding sequence is TGTGCCTGGAGTGTTCAGGTTAATGAAAAACTGTTTTTT. Protein sequence: CAWSVQVNEKLFF.

The chain uses TRBV12-3 or TRBV12-4 and TRBJ1-1; TRBD1 agrees at 9 bases. The CDR3 totals 13 residues. Germline trimming cut 5 bases from V and 9 bases from J; bases unmatched to any gene: 7. CDR3 coding DNA: TGTGCCAGCAGTCCTGGACAGGGGACTCAAGCTTTCTTT. This translates into CASSPGQGTQAFF.

The V and J genes are TRBV7-8 and TRBJ1-4, with 10 positions matching TRBD1. With V trimmed by 4 bases and J by 10 bases, 9 bases remained unmatched. The CDR3 runs 15 residues. Germline V gene lookup returns CDR1 SGHVS and CDR2 FQNEAQ. CDR3 loop: CASSSGDRGKGKLFF. The CDR3 region has the DNA TGTGCCAGCAGCTCGGGGGACAGGGGTAAAGGAAAACTGTTTTTT.

This rearrangement joins TRBV5-1 to TRBJ2-7, with 9 bases that match TRBD1. CDR1 is SGHRS, CDR2 YFSETQ, per germline. The junction had 2 bases not matched to a gene; V was cut back by 0 bases and J by 1 base. The CDR3 contains 15 residues. This CDR3 reads CASSLGQGVSYEQYF. The CDR3 nucleotides are TGCGCCAGCAGCTTGGGACAGGGGGTTTCCTACGAGCAGTACTTC.

The CDR3 region is CASSIGGWYSNQPQHF. The CDR3 DNA follows: TGTGCCAGTAGTATTGGGGGCTGGTATAGCAATCAGCCCCAGCATTTT. The gene calls are TRBV19 and TRBJ1-5; D possibly corresponds to TRBD1 (6 bases). Per the germline V gene, CDR1 is LNHDA and CDR2 is SQIVND (reference sequence). The CDR3 loop spans 16 amino acids. The germline V and J ends were trimmed by 3 bases and 0 bases, with 12 bases remaining between them.

Notes on this clone: Other DNA sequences of this sample code for an identical CDR3. The chain is built from TRBV6-5 and TRBJ1-5; D gene unclear. Germline V lookup: CDR1 MNHEY, CDR2 SVGAGI. V was cut by 6 bases and J by 4 bases, with 10 bases left in between. This CDR3 has 13 residues. Written as DNA, the CDR3 is TGTGCCAGCAGAACCACGGGGAATCAGCCCCAGCATTTT. It yields the protein CASRTTGNQPQHF.

The J gene is TRBJ2-5, the V gene TRBV9, with TRBD2 as a possible D gene (7 bases). V dropped 3 bases and J dropped 0 bases, with 12 bases sitting between them. The CDR3 consists of 15 residues. Per germline, CDR1 SGDLS and CDR2 YYNGEE. CDR3 in DNA: TGTGCCAGCAGCGAGAGGGGGGGCCACCAAGAGACCCAGTACTTC. It yields the protein CASSERGGHQETQYF.

This clone occurred a few times. V is TRBV9 and J is TRBJ1-1, with 9 bases matching TRBD1. V gave up 0 bases and J gave up 4 bases; unmatched junction bases: 7. The CDR3 spans 16 residues. The germline gives CDR1 SGDLS, CDR2 YYNGEE. The CDR3 spells CASSVGDRVRSTEAFF. The DNA for the CDR3 is TGTGCCAGCAGCGTAGGGGACAGGGTGAGGAGCACTGAAGCTTTCTTT.